The rows below give T cell receptor beta chains drawn from one sample of a study of shared clonotypes between healthy human individuals. Data came from immunoSEQ multiplex PCR; TCRdb stores just in-frame clones and leaves some out. The table has about 2.1 million clones, just over 90% seen once; the top ten hold 1.5% to 2%. The sample consisted of naive CD8+ T cells from PBMCs. Receptors originate from a man between 18 and 35 years old in good health. Some clones in this sample may be carry-over from other donors' samples. The CDR3 runs from the conserved cysteine through the conserved F or W. The order of the fields is CDR3 protein, CDR3 DNA, D gene, clone size, J gene, V gene. The D gene is left open where the match is weak. Clone size is shown for a subset of rows, as once, few, many or a class of expanded clone.

CASSPGQNALYERYF	TGTGCCAGCAGCCCTGGGCAGAACGCACTCTACGAGCGGTACTTC	.	.	TRBJ2-7	TRBV5-5
CASRGGLLAKNIQYF	TGTGCCAGCAGAGGCGGACTACTAGCCAAAAACATTCAGTACTTC	.	.	TRBJ2-4	TRBV6-1
CASSLGASGSSGANVLTF	TGTGCCAGCAGTTTGGGGGCTAGCGGGAGCTCTGGGGCCAACGTCCTGACTTTC	TRBD2	.	TRBJ2-6	TRBV28
CASSQVQGVKGTGELFF	TGCGCCAGCAGCCAAGTACAGGGGGTAAAGGGCACCGGGGAGCTGTTTTTT	TRBD1	.	TRBJ2-2	TRBV4-1
CASSVGGAGELFF	TGTGCCAGCAGCGTAGGCGGGGCCGGGGAGCTGTTTTTT	.	few	TRBJ2-2	TRBV9
CAWRTGGRYSGANVLTF	TGTGCCTGGAGGACAGGGGGCAGGTACTCTGGGGCCAACGTCCTGACTTTC	TRBD1	.	TRBJ2-6	TRBV30
CASSYREGQPQHF	TGTGCCAGCAGCTACAGGGAAGGGCAGCCCCAGCATTTT	.	.	TRBJ1-5	TRBV6-6
CASSSLAGGPIYNEQFF	TGTGCCAGCAGTTCCCTAGCGGGAGGGCCGATCTACAATGAGCAGTTCTTC	TRBD2	.	TRBJ2-1	TRBV27
CASSGRLGNEQFF	TGTGCCAGCAGCGGCCGACTAGGGAATGAGCAGTTCTTC	.	.	TRBJ2-1	TRBV9
CAWSDRTGVYSNQPQHF	TGTGCCTGGAGTGACCGGACAGGAGTCTATAGCAATCAGCCCCAGCATTTT	TRBD1	.	TRBJ1-5	TRBV30
CASSLDGPDSGNTIYF	TGTGCCAGCAGCTTAGATGGCCCGGACTCTGGAAACACCATATATTTT	.	.	TRBJ1-3	TRBV7-9
CASSFTRDRGREQFF	TGTGCCAGCAGTTTTACCCGGGACAGGGGGCGTGAGCAGTTCTTC	TRBD1	.	TRBJ2-1	TRBV28
CASSLGRFQPQHF	TGTGCCAGCAGCTTAGGGAGGTTTCAGCCCCAGCATTTT	.	.	TRBJ1-5	TRBV13
CASSQGGTEAFF	TGTGCCAGCAGCCAGGGGGGCACTGAAGCTTTCTTT	TRBD1	once	TRBJ1-1	TRBV6-6
CASSQVGLSSYEQYF	TGCGCCAGCAGCCAAGTCGGGCTGAGCTCCTACGAGCAGTACTTC	.	.	TRBJ2-7	TRBV4-1
CASSPSQETQYF	TGTGCCAGCTCACCGAGCCAAGAGACCCAGTACTTC	.	.	TRBJ2-5	TRBV18
CASSLGPASNNEKLFF	TGTGCCAGCAGCTTGGGGCCAGCCTCAAATAATGAAAAACTGTTTTTT	.	.	TRBJ1-4	TRBV7-9
CASSLSASGTNEQYF	TGTGCCAGCAGTTTATCAGCTAGCGGGACGAACGAGCAGTACTTC	TRBD2	.	TRBJ2-7	TRBV27
CASSLLAGLYQETQYF	TGTGCCAGCAGCTTGCTAGCGGGGTTGTACCAAGAGACCCAGTACTTC	TRBD2	.	TRBJ2-5	TRBV7-8
CASSLAQAVTYEQYF	TGTGCCAGCAGCTTAGCGCAGGCGGTAACCTACGAGCAGTACTTC	.	.	TRBJ2-7	TRBV7-8
CASSFRGANTGELFF	TGTGCCAGCAGCTTCCGAGGCGCGAACACCGGGGAGCTGTTTTTT	.	.	TRBJ2-2	TRBV5-6
CASSLRPGGPVTGELFF	TGTGCCAGCAGCTTACGCCCGGGAGGGCCCGTCACCGGGGAGCTGTTTTTT	TRBD2	.	TRBJ2-2	TRBV11-3
CASSLTSGSRDEQFF	TGTGCCAGCAGCCTAACTAGCGGGAGTAGGGATGAGCAGTTCTTC	TRBD2	.	TRBJ2-1	TRBV11-2